The 10 T cell receptor beta chains presented below share a single source sample, sequenced in a study of T cells in Graves' hyperthyroidism and ophthalmopathy. RNA transcripts gave rise to amplified TCR beta CDR3 regions. The primer set for the first-round RT-PCR of the TCR CDR3 was HTBI. TCRdb reprocessed the multiplex PCR reads via MiXCR and lists one record per CDR3 protein. The data contain more than 35,000 distinct CDR3 sequences, 45% to 50% of them singletons. The sample consisted of peripheral blood or thyroid tissue (not recorded which). Receptor source: a woman aged 50 to 65 with Graves' hyperthyroidism.

This clonotype was detected ten times or more. J is TRBJ2-7 and V is TRBV14, with TRBD1 matching 8 bases. Germline values: CDR1 SGHDN, CDR2 FVKESK. J was trimmed by 0 bases and V by 4 bases; bases with no gene match: 5. The CDR3 runs 15 residues. The CDR3 DNA reads TGTGCCAGCAGCCGACCGGGACAGGCCTCCTACGAGCAGTACTTC. It specifies CASSRPGQASYEQYF.

The chain links TRBV20-1 to TRBJ1-3; 8 bases fit TRBD1. Germline trimming cut 3 bases from V and 0 bases from J; bases unmatched to any gene: 7. The germline V gene encodes CDR1 DFQATT and CDR2 SNEGSKA (reference sequence). CDR3 length equals 16 residues. The CDR3 DNA sequence: TGCAGTGCTAGGGGACAGGCGGACCTCTCTGGAAACACCATATATTTT. Its protein product is CSARGQADLSGNTIYF.

This chain joins TRBV13 and TRBJ2-3, with D maybe TRBD1 (5 bases). This CDR3 spans 16 amino acids. The ends were cut back, 0 bases at V and 1 base at J, with 11 bases in the middle. Germline lookup yields CDR1 PRHDT and CDR2 FYEKMQ (reference sequence). The CDR3 region is CASSLGRRVRTDTQYF. In DNA form, the CDR3 reads TGTGCCAGCAGCTTAGGCCGCAGGGTTCGCACAGATACGCAGTATTTT. The full variable domain, with the rest looked up from reference TRBV13 and TRBJ2-3, is AAGVIQSPRHLIKEKRETATLKCYPIPRHDTVYWYQQGPGQDPQFLISFYEKMQSDKGSIPDRFSAQQFSDYHSELNMSSLELGDSALYFCASSLGRRVRTDTQYFGPGTRLTVL.

Details on this clonotype: A junction boundary mismatches the germline segment, possibly from a read error. V gene TRBV10-1 combines with J gene TRBJ1-1; D gene uncertain. CDR1 and CDR2 from the germline V gene are WNHNN and SYGVQD (reference sequence). This CDR3 is built from 15 residues. CDR3 region: CASSRNGEGGTEAFF. For the CDR3, the DNA is TGCGCCAGCAGCAGAAACGGGGAGGGCGGCACTGAGGCTTTCTTT.

This clonotype was observed many times. The chain joins TRBV6-5 to TRBJ1-4, with D perhaps TRBD1 (6 bases). The CDR3 sequence is 15 residues long. V shed 2 bases and J shed 5 bases, with 12 bases lying between them. Germline V gives CDR1 MNHEY, CDR2 SVGAGI. CDR3 in DNA: TGTGCCAGCAGTTACGGCGGACAGCCAAATGAAAAACTGTTTTTT. It codes for CASSYGGQPNEKLFF.

V usage is TRBV7-6 and J usage is TRBJ2-7; 8 positions agree with TRBD2. CDR1 and CDR2 from the germline V gene are SGHVS and FNYEAQ. CDR3 length: 15 residues. V lost 5 bases, J lost 4 bases, and 10 bases stayed unmatched. The CDR3 sequence: CASSPHPGTSYEQYF. The CDR3 DNA sequence: TGTGCCAGCAGCCCCCACCCCGGGACTAGTTACGAGCAGTACTTC. The whole variable domain, remainder taken from reference TRBV7-6 and TRBJ2-7, is GAGVSQSPRYKVTKRGQDVALRCDPISGHVSLYWYRQALGQGPEFLTYFNYEAQQDKSGLPNDRFSAERPEGSISTLTIQRTEQRDSAMYRCASSPHPGTSYEQYFGPGTRLTVT.

This chain links TRBV20-1 with TRBJ2-5, with 8 bases aligning to TRBD1. Germline lookup yields CDR1 DFQATT and CDR2 SNEGSKA (reference sequence). V was pared by 3 bases and J by 12 bases, with 6 bases of the junction left unmatched. CDR3 length: 11 residues. The CDR3 DNA reads TGCAGTGCTAGGAGTCCGGGACAGGAGTACTTC. This gives the protein CSARSPGQEYF.

Of note for this clonotype: A read error may explain this, as a much larger clone is one base away. V gene TRBV5-5 combines with J gene TRBJ2-2; 13 nucleotides match TRBD2. The CDR3 spans 15 residues. J gave up 5 bases and V 8 bases, and 6 bases lay outside the gene matches. Germline CDR1 and CDR2: SGHKS and YYEKEE (reference sequence). As DNA, the CDR3 is TGTGCCAGTGGTCTGGGACTAGCGGGAACCGGGGAGCTGTTTTTT. Translated, it gives CASGLGLAGTGELFF. The entire variable domain, with the rest obtained from reference TRBV5-5 and TRBJ2-2, is as follows: DAGVTQSPTHLIKTRGQQVTLRCSPISGHKSVSWYQQVLGQGPQFIFQYYEKEERGRGNFPDRFSARQFPNYSSELNVNALLLGDSALYLCASGLGLAGTGELFFGEGSRLTVL.

The J gene is TRBJ2-5, the V gene TRBV6-6; D is possibly TRBD2 (5 bases). V was cut by 2 bases and J by 3 bases, with 16 bases left in between. Germline-derived CDR1 and CDR2 are MNHNY and SVGAGI (reference sequence). The CDR3 loop spans 16 amino acids. DNA of the CDR3: TGTGCCAGCAGTTACGGGCAGGCGTCAGCGGAAGAGACCCAGTACTTC. Its protein product is CASSYGQASAEETQYF.

This clonotype was found many times. This chain connects TRBV2 to TRBJ1-5, with D maybe TRBD1 (6 bases). The V gene lost 0 bases and the J gene lost 4 bases, with 10 bases spanning the gap. This CDR3 is built from 15 residues. From germline, CDR1 is SNHLY and CDR2 FYNNEI. CDR3 nucleotides: TGTGCCAGCAGTGAAGCGCACAGGGCAAATCAGCCCCAGCATTTT. Translating it yields CASSEAHRANQPQHF.